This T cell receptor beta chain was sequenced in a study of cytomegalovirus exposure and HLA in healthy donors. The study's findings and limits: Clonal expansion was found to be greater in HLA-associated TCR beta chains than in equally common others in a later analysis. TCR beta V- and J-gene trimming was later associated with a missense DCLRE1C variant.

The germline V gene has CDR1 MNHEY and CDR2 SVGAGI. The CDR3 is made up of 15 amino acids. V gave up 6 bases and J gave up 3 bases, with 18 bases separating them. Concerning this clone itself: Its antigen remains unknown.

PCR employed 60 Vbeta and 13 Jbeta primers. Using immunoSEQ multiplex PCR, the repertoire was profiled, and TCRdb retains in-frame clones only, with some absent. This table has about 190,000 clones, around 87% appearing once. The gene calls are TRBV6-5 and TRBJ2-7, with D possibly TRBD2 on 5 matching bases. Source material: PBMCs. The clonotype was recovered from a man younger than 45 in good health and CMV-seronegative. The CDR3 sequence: CASSSSSGVVYEQYF. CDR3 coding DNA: TGTGCCAGCAGCTCAAGCTCCGGGGTAGTCTACGAGCAGTACTTC.